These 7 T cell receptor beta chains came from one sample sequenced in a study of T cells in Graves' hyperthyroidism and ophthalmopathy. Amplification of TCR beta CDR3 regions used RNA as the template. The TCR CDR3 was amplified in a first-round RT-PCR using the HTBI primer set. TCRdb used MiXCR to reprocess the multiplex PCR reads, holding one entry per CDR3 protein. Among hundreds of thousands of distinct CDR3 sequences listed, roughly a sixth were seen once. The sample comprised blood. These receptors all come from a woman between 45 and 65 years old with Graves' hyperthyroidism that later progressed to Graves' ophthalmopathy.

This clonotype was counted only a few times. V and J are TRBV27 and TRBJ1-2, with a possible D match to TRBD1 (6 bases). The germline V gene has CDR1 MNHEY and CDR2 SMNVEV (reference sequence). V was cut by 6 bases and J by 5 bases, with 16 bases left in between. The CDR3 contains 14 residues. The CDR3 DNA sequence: TGTGCCAGCAGACCGATGGGACACATTTATGGCTACACCTTC. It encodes CASRPMGHIYGYTF.

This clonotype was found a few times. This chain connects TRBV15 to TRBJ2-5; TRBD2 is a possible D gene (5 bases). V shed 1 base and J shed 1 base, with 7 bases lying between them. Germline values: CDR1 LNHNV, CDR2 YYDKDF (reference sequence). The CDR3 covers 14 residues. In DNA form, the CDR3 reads TGTGCCACCAGCAGAGGGAGGATCCAAGAGACCCAGTACTTC. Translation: CATSRGRIQETQYF.

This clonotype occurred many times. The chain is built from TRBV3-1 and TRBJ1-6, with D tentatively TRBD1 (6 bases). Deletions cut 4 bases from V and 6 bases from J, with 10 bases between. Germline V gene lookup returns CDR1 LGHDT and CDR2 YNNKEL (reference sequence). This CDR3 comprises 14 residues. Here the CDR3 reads CASSLRDTNSPLHF. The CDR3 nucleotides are TGTGCCAGCAGCCTCCGGGACACTAATTCACCCCTCCACTTT.

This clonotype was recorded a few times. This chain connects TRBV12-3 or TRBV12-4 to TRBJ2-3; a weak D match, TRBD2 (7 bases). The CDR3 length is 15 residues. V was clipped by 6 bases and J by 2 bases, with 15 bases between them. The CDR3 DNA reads TGTGCCAGCAGACCCTCGGGGGGCTCCACAGATACGCAGTATTTT. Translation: CASRPSGGSTDTQYF.

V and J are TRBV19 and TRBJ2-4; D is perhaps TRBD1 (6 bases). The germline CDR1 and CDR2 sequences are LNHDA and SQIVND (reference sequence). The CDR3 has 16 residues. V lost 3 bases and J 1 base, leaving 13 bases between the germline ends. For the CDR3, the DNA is TGTGCCAGTAGTATTGGGGGCTGGGCGGCCAAAAACATTCAGTACTTC. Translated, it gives CASSIGGWAAKNIQYF.

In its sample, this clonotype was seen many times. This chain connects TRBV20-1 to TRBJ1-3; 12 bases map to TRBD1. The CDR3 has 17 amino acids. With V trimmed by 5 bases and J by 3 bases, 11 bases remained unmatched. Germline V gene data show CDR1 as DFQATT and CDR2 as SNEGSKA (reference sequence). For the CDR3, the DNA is TGCAGTGCTGCCGGGACAGGGGGCGATAGTGGTGGAAACACCATATATTTT. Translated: CSAAGTGGDSGGNTIYF.

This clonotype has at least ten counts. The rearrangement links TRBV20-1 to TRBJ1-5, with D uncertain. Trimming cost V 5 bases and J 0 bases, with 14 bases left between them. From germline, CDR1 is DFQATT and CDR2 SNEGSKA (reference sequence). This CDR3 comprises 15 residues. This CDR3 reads CSALTELFSNQPQHF. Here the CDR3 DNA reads TGCAGTGCTTTGACCGAACTCTTTAGCAATCAGCCCCAGCATTTT.